This T cell receptor (beta chain) was obtained from a study of blood T cell repertoires in COVID-19 (dated by TCRdb to about 2020). Regarding the study in general: Collaborator samples came from the United States, Italy and Spain and covered acute and convalescent phases of COVID-19. The prospective study material was composed of cDNA or gDNA derived from T cells, B-cell-depleted T cells, or PBMCs. Subjects who had been exposed to COVID-19, were actively infected with it, or had recovered from it provided the deeply sampled blood TCRbeta repertoires that made up the dataset. The repertoires were made available in a free public database intended to serve as a resource for research on the immune response to SARS-CoV-2. Samples came from the ongoing ImmuneRACE study (first 160 participants) plus 1,254 subjects from 6 global collaborators. The sample metadata nearly always contained a de-identified subject ID, COVID-19 status, age in years and sex. HLA class I and class II types, where available, came from metadata supplied by the sample provider rather than from assay-based typing.

The table lists this clone with a count of one. What this receptor recognizes is not known. Base qualities were left out, and no much larger clone turns up one base away. Beyond this particular receptor, the publication reports: The amount of clinical and demographic metadata varied by source and participant and was provided uncurated.

Sequences LNHDA (CDR1) and SQIVND (CDR2) are obtained from the germline V gene (reference sequence). Including cysteine and phenylalanine, the CDR3 has 13 amino acids. Solely the CDR3 DNA is kept, with 39 bases framed from the first base. Trimming takes 11 bases from V and 3 bases from J, and the germline ends sit 13 bases apart. The collaborating institutions used their own protocols to collect whole blood in K2EDTA tubes. For TCRbeta analysis, collaborators shipped samples in one of three forms: frozen whole blood, isolated PBMCs, or DNA extracted from either of those sample types. TCRbeta CDR3 regions were amplified from genomic DNA using the immunoSEQ Assay, a bias-controlled multiplex PCR. Per the authors' processing: Within the assay, amplification of reference gene primers was used to estimate how many nucleated cells each sample contained. To quantify the absolute abundance of each unique TCRbeta CDR3 rearrangement, sequence reads were collapsed and filtered. For each sample, productive Simpson clonality was calculated by taking the square root of Simpson's diversity index across productive rearrangements. The clones in this table, taken by TCRdb from immuneACCESS, are in-frame only. Not every clone is retained; where verified, under half of the shortfall comes from an unresolved V gene, and the cause of the rest is unknown. V and J calls and clone size are those listed in that table; D and trimming were worked out from the DNA. Counted in this sample were 100,000 to 110,000 clones; about 77% of them appeared once. About 12% of the sample lies in the top ten.

In this chain, TRBV19 is recombined with TRBJ2-2, with a weak D call of TRBD2 (6 bases match). The material sequenced was peripheral blood. The receptor was derived from a woman in her 70s with acute or convalescent COVID-19. The CDR3 region: CASRRRDTGELFF. The DNA sequence reads TGTGCCTCGAGGAGGAGGGACACCGGGGAGCTGTTTTTT.